This T cell receptor (beta chain) was retrieved from a study of blood T cell repertoires in COVID-19. Study-wide context: Both acute and convalescent COVID-19 samples were obtained from the United States, Italy and Spain. T cells, B-cell-depleted T cells, or PBMCs provided the cDNA or gDNA that served as material.

Original analysis: Estimation of nucleated cell counts was performed using reference gene primer amplification. TCRdb's table, derived via immunoSEQ multiplex PCR, lists solely in-frame clones and lacks some. V, J and clone size were drawn from that table, and D and trimming were deduced from the DNA. In the table there are about 150,000 clones, roughly nine tenths of which are singletons. Germline CDR1 SGHVS, CDR2 FQNEAQ. The V and J ends lost 3 bases and 5 bases respectively, with 13 bases between them. CDR3 length: 15 residues. The source is a woman aged 55-75 years with active or convalescent COVID-19. The chain uses TRBV7-8 and TRBJ2-2, with a possible D match to TRBD2 (6 bases). The specimen was peripheral blood. The CDR3 sequence is CASSLSGRGTGELFF. Written as DNA, the CDR3 is TGTGCCAGCAGCTTGTCCGGGAGAGGAACCGGGGAGCTGTTTTTT.